This T cell receptor beta chain was profiled in a study of blood T cell repertoires in COVID-19. In the study overall: Sites in the United States, Italy and Spain provided acute and convalescent COVID-19 samples. T cells, B-cell-depleted T cells, or PBMCs provided the cDNA or gDNA that served as material.

This clone was counted at least ten times. Individuals aged about 18 to 90 years were recruited from fewer than 30 US areas. Categorization into cohorts depended on clinical history that participants reported. Sequencing was performed with immunoSEQ multiplex PCR; in TCRdb, only in-frame clones are kept and a portion is missing. The data hold about 220,000 clones, with approximately 88% observed a single time. V was clipped by 0 bases and J by 0 bases, with 6 bases between them. CDR3 length equals 14 residues. Germline-derived CDR1 and CDR2 are KGHSH and LQKENI. This sequence was found in a woman in her 40s with acute COVID-19. V usage is TRBV18 and J usage is TRBJ2-7; possible D gene TRBD1, 5 bases. Sequenced sample: PBMCs or T cells enriched from blood (not recorded which). CDR3 in amino acids: CASSPPDSSYEQYF. CDR3 coding DNA: TGTGCCAGCTCACCACCAGACAGCTCCTACGAGCAGTACTTC.